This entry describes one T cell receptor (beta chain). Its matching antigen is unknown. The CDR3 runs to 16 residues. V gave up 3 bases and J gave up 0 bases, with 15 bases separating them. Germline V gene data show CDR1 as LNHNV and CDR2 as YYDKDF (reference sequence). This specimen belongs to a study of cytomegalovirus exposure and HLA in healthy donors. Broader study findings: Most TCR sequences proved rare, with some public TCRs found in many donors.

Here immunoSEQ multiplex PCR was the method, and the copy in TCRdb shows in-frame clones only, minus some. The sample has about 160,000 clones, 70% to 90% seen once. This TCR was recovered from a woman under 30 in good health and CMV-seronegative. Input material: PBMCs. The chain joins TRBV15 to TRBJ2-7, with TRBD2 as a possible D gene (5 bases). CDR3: CATSSEVMGSSYEQYF. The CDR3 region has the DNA TGTGCCACCAGCAGTGAGGTAATGGGGAGCTCCTACGAGCAGTACTTC.